The 30 T cell receptor beta chains in this list originate from one sample, sequenced in a study of identical twins. MiXCR, run by TCRdb on the 5' RACE reads, gives a single entry per CDR3 protein. The data contain around 470,000 distinct CDR3 sequences, 12% to 15% of them singletons. The same sample was also used in a study of yellow fever vaccine responses in identical twins.

Sequencing was carried out using CD4+ T cells sorted from blood. These receptors all stem from a young woman in good health.

The sample holds a few counts of this clonotype. This chain joins TRBV10-3 and TRBJ2-4; the D gene is possibly TRBD2 (6 bases). There are 14 residues in the CDR3. V was pared by 3 bases and J by 0 bases, with 6 bases between. CDR1 is ENHRY and CDR2 is SYGVKD in the germline V gene. CDR3 sequence (DNA): TGTGCCATCAGTGAAGCGGGAGCCAAAAACATTCAGTACTTC. It yields the protein CAISEAGAKNIQYF.

The rearrangement uses TRBV6-1 and TRBJ2-6; possibly TRBD2 for D (7 bases). Trimming took 8 bases from V and 1 from J, leaving 15 bases between them. Per germline, CDR1 MNHNS and CDR2 SASEGT. The CDR3 contains 16 residues. The CDR3 nucleotides are TGTGCCAGCGCGAGGGGGGGCCGGTCTGGGGCCAACGTCCTGACTTTC. Translated, it gives CASARGGRSGANVLTF.

V gene TRBV20-1 combines with J gene TRBJ2-3, with TRBD1 as a possible D gene (6 bases). Germline CDR1 reads DFQATT; CDR2 reads SNEGSKA (reference sequence). The CDR3 is 13 amino acids. Trimming cost V 6 bases and J 4 bases, with 14 bases left between them. The CDR3 here is CSASRTVPDTQYF. CDR3 bases: TGCAGTGCCTCGCGGACAGTCCCAGATACGCAGTATTTT.

This clonotype was observed a few times. This sequence joins TRBV3-1 and TRBJ2-1, with 9 bases lining up with TRBD2. The germline V gene encodes CDR1 LGHDT and CDR2 YNNKEL (reference sequence). The CDR3 runs 15 residues. The ends lost 4 bases at V and 9 bases at J; junction bases unmatched: 10. This chain's CDR3 is CASSPGASGKGEQFF. Here the CDR3 DNA reads TGTGCCAGCAGCCCAGGAGCTAGCGGGAAGGGTGAGCAGTTCTTC.

This clonotype was counted a few times. The genes are TRBV20-1 and TRBJ1-1, with D maybe TRBD1 (5 bases). The V and J ends lost 3 bases and 2 bases respectively, with 10 bases between them. The CDR3 spans 13 residues. CDR1 and CDR2 (germline): DFQATT, SNEGSKA (reference sequence). Written as DNA, the CDR3 is TGCAGTGCTAGCCGAGACAGTAACACTGAAGCTTTCTTT. Translating gives CSASRDSNTEAFF.

This sequence joins TRBV6-6 and TRBJ1-1; no clear D gene. V was pared by 8 bases and J by 6 bases, with 13 bases between. The CDR3 is made up of 12 amino acids. Germline values: CDR1 MNHNY, CDR2 SVGAGI (reference sequence). CDR3 sequence: CASCSFGSEAFF. The CDR3 nucleotides read TGTGCCAGCTGTTCTTTCGGGTCTGAAGCTTTCTTT.

This chain uses TRBV10-3 with TRBJ2-2, with TRBD1 matching 8 bases. Per germline, CDR1 ENHRY and CDR2 SYGVKD. The CDR3 is 13 residues long. Germline trimming cut 10 bases from V and 1 base from J; bases unmatched to any gene: 2. CDR3 loop: CATGQGNTGELFF. The CDR3 DNA is TGTGCCACCGGACAGGGGAACACCGGGGAGCTGTTTTTT.

This clonotype was picked up a small number of times. The chain carries TRBV7-2 and TRBJ2-3; D could derive from TRBD1 or TRBD2 (5 bases each). This CDR3 has 13 residues. In germline, CDR1 is SGHTA, CDR2 FQGNSA. The V and J ends lost 5 bases and 8 bases respectively, with 14 bases between them. The CDR3 reads CASSGGPVATQYF. CDR3 in DNA: TGTGCCAGCAGCGGGGGACCCGTCGCTACGCAGTATTTT.

The chain is built from TRBV11-2 and TRBJ2-7, with 9 nucleotides matching TRBD2. Germline V gene lookup returns CDR1 SGHAT and CDR2 FQNNGV. V was pared by 4 bases and J by 5 bases, with 6 bases of the junction left unmatched. This CDR3 spans 14 amino acids. This CDR3 is CASSSEREAHEQYF. The CDR3 DNA follows: TGTGCCAGCAGCTCCGAGCGGGAGGCCCACGAGCAGTACTTC.

This clonotype has more than one count but fewer than ten. The J gene is TRBJ2-2, the V gene TRBV20-1; 8 bases are a match to TRBD1. The V gene's germline CDR1 is DFQATT and CDR2 SNEGSKA (reference sequence). There are 16 residues in the CDR3. The J segment lost 5 bases and the V segment lost 0 bases, leaving 8 bases of the junction unmatched. DNA for the CDR3: TGCAGTGCTAGAGATATCCAGGGGGCGGTAACCGGGGAGCTGTTTTTT. Protein sequence: CSARDIQGAVTGELFF.

CDR3 region: CASSPRFGGSYEQYF. The CDR3 DNA is TGTGCCAGCAGCCCCCGTTTTGGGGGGTCCTACGAGCAGTACTTC. This rearrangement joins TRBV7-2 to TRBJ2-7; tentative D call: TRBD2 (6 bases). Germline CDR1 is SGHTA and CDR2 is FQGNSA. This CDR3 comprises 15 residues. Trimming removed 5 bases from V and 1 base from J, with 15 bases in between.

The chain's CDR3 is CASSLDTPPVAKNIQYF. The CDR3 region has the DNA TGTGCCAGCAGTTTAGACACCCCCCCGGTGGCCAAAAACATTCAGTACTTC. V and J are TRBV28 and TRBJ2-4; no clear D gene. This CDR3 comprises 17 residues. Trimming took off 2 bases at V and 1 base at J, with 15 bases between the two ends. Germline V gives CDR1 MDHEN, CDR2 SYDVKM.

This clonotype turned up a few times. This chain joins TRBV12-3 or TRBV12-4 and TRBJ1-1; the D gene is possibly TRBD1 (5 bases). This CDR3 has 14 amino acids. The V end was cut by 8 bases, the J end by 0 bases, with 13 bases between. The CDR3 sequence is CASLLGQLNTEAFF. DNA of the CDR3: TGTGCCAGCCTCCTGGGGCAGTTGAACACTGAAGCTTTCTTT.

The chain recombines TRBV6-1 with TRBJ2-3; 8 nucleotides agree with TRBD1. Trimming cost V 8 bases and J 2 bases; bases outside gene matches: 3. Germline lookup yields CDR1 MNHNS and CDR2 SASEGT. This CDR3 contains 13 residues. This chain's CDR3 is CASRQGITDTQYF. CDR3 coding DNA: TGTGCCAGCCGACAGGGGATCACAGATACGCAGTATTTT.

V gene TRBV30 combines with J gene TRBJ2-2; TRBD2 aligns across 15 bases. Germline loops: CDR1 GTSNPN, CDR2 SVGIG (reference sequence). The CDR3 sequence is 16 residues long. V trimming: 2 bases; J trimming: 7 bases; junction bases outside the gene matches: 5. CDR3 bases: TGTGCCTGGAGTAGGGGGACTAGCGGGAGGATCGGGGAGCTGTTTTTT. Translation: CAWSRGTSGRIGELFF.

This chain links TRBV24-1 with TRBJ2-2, with a tentative D call TRBD2 (6 bases). The germline gives CDR1 KGHDR, CDR2 SFDVKD. The CDR3 covers 18 residues. V was cut by 4 bases and J by 2 bases, with 19 bases left in between. The CDR3 protein is CATSDPPGSAGNTGELFF. Written as DNA, the CDR3 is TGTGCCACCAGTGACCCCCCCGGGTCGGCGGGAAACACCGGGGAGCTGTTTTTT.

This clonotype was detected a few times. This chain connects TRBV27 to TRBJ2-1, with 7 bases lining up with TRBD2. The CDR3 totals 17 residues. Trimming cost V 0 bases and J 5 bases; bases outside gene matches: 10. In germline, CDR1 is MNHEY, CDR2 SMNVEV (reference sequence). Written as DNA, the CDR3 is TGTGCCAGCAGTTTATCGGCGGGGGTTAGGTCCAACAATGAGCAGTTCTTC. Protein: CASSLSAGVRSNNEQFF.

This clonotype was observed many times. The chain recombines TRBV4-1 with TRBJ1-1; no firm D call. V lost 1 base and J 6 bases, leaving 15 bases between the germline ends. This CDR3 has 15 residues. Germline V gene lookup returns CDR1 MGHRA and CDR2 YSYEKL. CDR3: CASSQGRFGEPEAFF. The CDR3 DNA reads as TGCGCCAGCAGCCAAGGAAGGTTCGGGGAACCTGAAGCTTTCTTT.

The chain couples TRBV7-8 to TRBJ2-7, with D unclear. Trimming took off 4 bases at V and 0 bases at J, with 13 bases between the two ends. This CDR3 comprises 15 residues. Germline-derived CDR1 and CDR2 are SGHVS and FQNEAQ. In nucleotides, the CDR3 is TGTGCCAGCAGCTACGGCCAGACCTTCTCCTACGAGCAGTACTTC. Translating gives CASSYGQTFSYEQYF.

This clonotype was counted a few times. This chain connects TRBV5-1 to TRBJ1-4; 9 nucleotides agree with TRBD1. This CDR3 has 16 residues. Germline trimming cut 0 bases from V and 5 bases from J; bases unmatched to any gene: 5. Germline CDR1 and CDR2: SGHRS and YFSETQ. The CDR3 DNA reads TGCGCCAGCAGCTTGGATTCCGGGACAGGGAATGAAAAACTGTTTTTT. Amino acid sequence: CASSLDSGTGNEKLFF.

This clonotype occurred a few times. The V gene is TRBV25-1, the J gene TRBJ2-7, with D hard to call. CDR3 length: 12 residues. Trimming stripped 3 bases from V and 2 bases from J, with 5 bases between. CDR1 is MGHDK, CDR2 SYGVNS, per germline. CDR3 nucleotides: TGTGCCAGCAGTGAGGAGCCCTACGAGCAGTACTTC. This sequence encodes CASSEEPYEQYF.

This clonotype was seen only a few times. The V gene is TRBV14, the J gene TRBJ2-7, with D possibly TRBD1 on 5 matching bases. CDR3 length equals 12 residues. Trimming removed 1 base from V and 10 bases from J, with 11 bases in between. Germline CDR1 and CDR2: SGHDN and FVKESK. CDR3 DNA: TGTGCCAGCAGCCAAGGCAGGGTCGAACAGTACTTC. It codes for CASSQGRVEQYF.

The chain recombines TRBV7-2 with TRBJ2-7; D might be TRBD1 or TRBD2, each matching 5 bases. V lost 5 bases and J lost 2, with 22 bases in between. Germline V gene lookup returns CDR1 SGHTA and CDR2 FQGNSA. The CDR3 has 17 amino acids. This CDR3 is CASSPLDPGLAAYEQYF. The CDR3 region has the DNA TGTGCCAGCAGCCCACTAGATCCGGGGCTAGCCGCCTACGAGCAGTACTTC.

This clonotype was observed a handful of times. The chain combines TRBV6-8 with TRBJ2-1; D is ambiguous. Trimming cost V 10 bases and J 5 bases, with 15 bases left between them. Looked up from germline, CDR1 is MNHGY and CDR2 is SAAAGT. The CDR3 consists of 13 residues. This CDR3 is CAIPRERHNEQFF. The CDR3 bases are TGTGCCATTCCAAGAGAGAGGCACAATGAGCAGTTCTTC.

A few counts support this clonotype. CDR3 in DNA: TGTGCCAGCAGCTTAGTTTTTCGGACCCAACTTCAAGAGACCCAGTACTTC. Its translation: CASSLVFRTQLQETQYF. This rearrangement joins TRBV7-2 to TRBJ2-5; D unresolved. This CDR3 has 17 residues. Germline assignment: CDR1 SGHTA and CDR2 FQGNSA. Trimming left V 1 base short and J 2 bases short, with 17 bases between.

There are a few counts of this clonotype. V and J are TRBV5-6 and TRBJ1-1; tentatively, D is TRBD1 (5 bases). V dropped 5 bases and J dropped 3 bases, with 23 bases sitting between them. Germline values: CDR1 SGHDT, CDR2 YYEEEE. The CDR3 has 17 amino acids. CDR3 nucleotides: TGTGCCAGCAGAACGCCAGGGAAGGAAATGGGTCACACTGAAGCTTTCTTT. This translates into CASRTPGKEMGHTEAFF.

This clonotype appeared a few times. The chain is built from TRBV6-2 or TRBV6-3 and TRBJ2-3, with D hard to call. The V end lost 2 bases, the J end lost 7 bases, and 7 bases lay between the germline ends. Germline CDR1 is MNHEY and CDR2 is SVGEGT. CDR3 length equals 12 residues. CDR3 region: CASSYEKYTQYF. CDR3 DNA sequence: TGTGCCAGCAGTTACGAGAAATATACGCAGTATTTT.

The chain joins TRBV7-6 to TRBJ2-7; no clear D. CDR1 is SGHVS, CDR2 FNYEAQ, per germline. The V end lost 3 bases, the J end lost 6 bases, and 12 bases lay between the germline ends. The CDR3 consists of 13 residues. The CDR3: CASSFDTSGEQYF. The CDR3 DNA follows: TGTGCCAGCAGCTTTGACACCTCTGGCGAGCAGTACTTC.

There are a few counts of this clonotype. This chain links TRBV29-1 with TRBJ1-1; D is unclear. Looked up from germline, CDR1 is SQVTM and CDR2 is ANQGSEA. This CDR3 spans 11 amino acids. V lost 5 bases and J lost 3, with 7 bases in between. CDR3 DNA sequence: TGCAGCGTTCAGGACTACACTGAAGCTTTCTTT. Amino acids: CSVQDYTEAFF.

The CDR3 sequence is CASSSRQNIQYF. CDR3 DNA: TGTGCCAGCAGCTCTAGACAGAACATTCAGTACTTC. This chain joins TRBV7-2 and TRBJ2-4, with D possibly matching TRBD1 (5 bases). The CDR3 is 12 residues long. Per the germline V gene, CDR1 is SGHTA and CDR2 is FQGNSA. The V gene lost 4 bases and the J gene lost 7 bases, with 8 bases spanning the gap.